What follows are 10 T cell receptor beta chains derived from one specimen sequenced in a study of control samples from healthy donors and cancer patients. The repertoire was sequenced with immunoSEQ multiplex PCR; TCRdb's copy has only in-frame clones and lacks some. Among fewer than 90,000 clones listed, 94% were seen once. The sequenced sample consisted of blood. The receptor source for this set is a woman aged 40 to 49 in good health.

The chain couples TRBV19 to TRBJ1-5; 9 bases fit TRBD1. The CDR3 has 15 amino acids. The junction had 8 bases not matched to a gene; V was cut back by 6 bases and J by 5 bases. Germline CDR1 and CDR2: LNHDA and SQIVND (reference sequence). DNA of the CDR3: TGTGCCAGTAGGGGGACAGGGTATAGGTATCAGCCCCAGCATTTT. Translated: CASRGTGYRYQPQHF.

The CDR3 nucleotides read TGTGCCAGCAGCGTAGCTGAGGGGGAAGGGGACTTGTATGGCTACACCTTC. Its translation: CASSVAEGEGDLYGYTF. The gene calls are TRBV9 and TRBJ1-2, with D perhaps TRBD1 (6 bases). Looked up from germline, CDR1 is SGDLS and CDR2 is YYNGEE. The CDR3 totals 17 residues. V lost 0 bases and J 5 bases, leaving 20 bases between the germline ends.

The J gene is TRBJ2-4, the V gene TRBV4-2; TRBD1 or TRBD2 may be the D gene (5 bases each). CDR1 and CDR2 from the germline V gene are LGHNA and YNFKEQ. This CDR3 is built from 16 residues. V was shortened by 1 base and J by 3 bases, with 13 bases between the two germline ends. CDR3 DNA: TGTGCCAGCAGCCAAGCGTCCATGAGGGGCAAAAACATTCAGTACTTC. Protein: CASSQASMRGKNIQYF.

This clone was seen only a few times. V and J are TRBV7-9 and TRBJ2-7; D is undetermined. The V end was cut by 5 bases, the J end by 0 bases, with 11 bases between. CDR3 length: 14 amino acids. Germline V gene sequence: CDR1 SEHNR, CDR2 FQNEAQ (reference sequence). CDR3 sequence: CASSPRTGSYEQYF. The DNA for the CDR3 is TGTGCCAGCAGCCCCCGGACGGGCTCCTACGAGCAGTACTTC.

This chain connects TRBV14 to TRBJ2-3, with D possibly TRBD2 on 7 matching bases. The CDR3 is 19 amino acids. V lost 3 bases, J lost 1 base, and 23 bases lay in between. The V gene's germline CDR1 is SGHDN and CDR2 FVKESK. CDR3 amino acids: CASSHGLNRGGRGTDTQYF. The CDR3 DNA is TGTGCCAGCAGCCATGGACTAAATAGGGGGGGCCGAGGCACAGATACGCAGTATTTT.

This sequence joins TRBV7-8 and TRBJ1-5, with D hard to call. CDR1 and CDR2 from the germline V gene are SGHVS and FQNEAQ. This CDR3 has 16 amino acids. V was pared by 3 bases and J by 0 bases, with 12 bases between. CDR3 coding DNA: TGTGCCAGCAGCTTGATCGGACTATATAGCAATCAGCCCCAGCATTTT. Protein: CASSLIGLYSNQPQHF.

This clone was recorded only once. The rearrangement joins TRBV9 to TRBJ2-6; D uncertain. The CDR3 runs 16 residues. CDR1 and CDR2 (germline): SGDLS, YYNGEE. Trimming shortened V by 3 bases and J by 0 bases, and 10 bases separated the two germline ends. The CDR3 nucleotides are TGTGCCAGCAGCGAGGCCGTATACTCTGGGGCCAACGTCCTGACTTTC. This encodes CASSEAVYSGANVLTF.

The genes are TRBV11-2 and TRBJ2-7; TRBD1 agrees at 7 bases. With 5 bases clipped from V and 2 bases from J, the junction kept 12 bases outside the gene matches. The CDR3 is 16 residues long. Germline CDR1 and CDR2: SGHAT and FQNNGV. The CDR3 DNA follows: TGTGCCAGCAGCGATACAGGGGCCGCTGGAGCCTACGAGCAGTACTTC. This gives the protein CASSDTGAAGAYEQYF.

The chain recombines TRBV20-1 with TRBJ2-7, with no clear D. Trimming took off 3 bases at V and 6 bases at J, with 18 bases between the two ends. Germline V gene lookup returns CDR1 DFQATT and CDR2 SNEGSKA (reference sequence). The CDR3 contains 14 residues. The CDR3 DNA follows: TGCAGTGCTAGTCCGGACCCCGTGGATCGCGAGCAGTACTTC. Translated, it gives CSASPDPVDREQYF.

The rearrangement links TRBV29-1 to TRBJ2-1, with 9 bases aligning to TRBD1. CDR1 is SQVTM, CDR2 ANQGSEA, per germline. Unmatched junction bases numbered 9, after V lost 5 bases and J lost 7 bases. The length of the CDR3 is 14 residues. CDR3 loop: CSVTRDRAVNEQFF. CDR3 bases: TGCAGCGTTACCCGGGACAGGGCGGTGAATGAGCAGTTCTTC.